This TCR beta chain was recorded in a study of CD8 T cells in ankylosing spondylitis (TCRdb year 2017). Turning to the overall study: To find TCR variants linked to disease, the study profiled T cell receptor beta repertoires in ankylosing spondylitis patients and healthy donors. The whole study cohort included some 100 healthy donors and some 27 ankylosing spondylitis patients. Samples of peripheral blood were taken, and for ankylosing spondylitis patients, synovial fluid was collected as well.

On the study overall, not on this receptor specifically: Some motif variants had previously been reported in the synovial fluid and blood of reactive arthritis patients, which suggests shared mechanisms of disease initiation. The disease-linked clones were reported to be significantly enriched in matched synovial fluid samples from ankylosing spondylitis patients. The disease-linked clones had a CD8+ phenotype and were found at relatively low frequencies in peripheral blood. A TCR beta motif made up of several highly homologous amino acid variants appeared to be characteristic of blood from ankylosing spondylitis patients.

The instrument was an Illumina HiSeq 2500. TCR beta libraries were prepared by quantitative 5'-RACE with molecular barcodes. For the original study's pipeline: A new computational method based on a probabilistic model of VDJ rearrangement was used to identify disease-linked TCR variants. Starting from the raw public reads, TCRdb applied fastp trimming at Q25, assembled clones with MiXCR and retained in-frame beta chains. Under each unique CDR3 protein, matching rows form one entry showing the most common genes and DNA. These V and J calls originate from TCRdb's pipeline instead of the authors' own analysis. The sample table holds just over 350,000 distinct CDR3 sequences, of which approximately 20% were seen once. The ten most abundant clones make up 10% to 15% of the sample. Relative to germline, V is 7 bases shorter and J is 8 bases shorter, with 19 bases between their ends. Via the germline V gene, CDR1 is SGHDT and CDR2 YYEEEE. The CDR3 has 14 amino acids, counting the end cysteine and phenylalanine. Only the CDR3 region is kept as DNA, spanning 42 bases read in frame from base 1.

Concerning this clonotype: This clone's antigen is unknown. Base qualities are missing; no much larger clone stands one base away.

The rearrangement combines TRBV5-6 with TRBJ2-1; D gene: possibly TRBD2, on 6 matching bases. The receptor's source is a male donor with ankylosing spondylitis or in good health (not recorded which). What was sequenced was blood, either unsorted or a sorted T cell fraction (not recorded which). The CDR3 protein sequence reads: CASYPAEGTDEQFF. The nucleotide sequence is given as TGTGCCAGCTATCCGGCGGAGGGCACGGATGAGCAGTTCTTC.